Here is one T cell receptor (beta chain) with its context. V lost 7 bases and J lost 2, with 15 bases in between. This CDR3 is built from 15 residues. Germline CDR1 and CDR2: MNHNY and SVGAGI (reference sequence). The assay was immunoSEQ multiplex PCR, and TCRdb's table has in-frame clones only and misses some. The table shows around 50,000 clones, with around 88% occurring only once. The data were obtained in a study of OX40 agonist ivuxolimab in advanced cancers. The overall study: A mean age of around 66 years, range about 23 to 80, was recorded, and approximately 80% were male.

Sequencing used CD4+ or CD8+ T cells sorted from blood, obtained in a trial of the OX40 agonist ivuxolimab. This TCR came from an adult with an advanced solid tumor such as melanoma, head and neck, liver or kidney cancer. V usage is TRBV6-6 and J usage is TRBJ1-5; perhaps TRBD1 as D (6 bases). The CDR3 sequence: CASTPDRYGNQPQHF. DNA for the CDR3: TGTGCCAGCACCCCGGACAGATATGGCAATCAGCCCCAGCATTTT.